Listed below are T cell receptor beta chains from one sample, sequenced in a study of cytomegalovirus exposure and HLA in healthy donors. This table comes from immunoSEQ multiplex PCR, and its TCRdb copy is limited to in-frame clones, with some not included. The sample shows 150,000 to 200,000 clones, around four fifths of them seen only once. The sequenced sample consisted of PBMCs. These receptors were taken from a female donor in good health and CMV-seronegative. CDR3s include the opening cysteine and the closing phenylalanine or tryptophan. Fields, in order: CDR3 length, J gene, clone size, D gene, V gene, CDR3 DNA, CDR3 protein. A D gene is named only where the DNA matches it firmly. Where a row states a size, it is once, few, many or the class of an expanded clone; other rows omit it.

CDR3 length: 12
J gene: TRBJ2-3
clone size: .
D gene: .
V gene: TRBV2
CDR3 DNA: TGTGCCAGCACCTTTCTGACAGATACGCAGTATTTT
CDR3 protein: CASTFLTDTQYF

CDR3 length: 13
J gene: TRBJ1-2
clone size: .
D gene: .
V gene: TRBV5-1
CDR3 DNA: TGCGCCAGCAGCCTGCCAGGGGTCTATGGCTACACCTTC
CDR3 protein: CASSLPGVYGYTF

CDR3 length: 16
J gene: TRBJ1-2
clone size: .
D gene: TRBD1
V gene: TRBV7-9
CDR3 DNA: TGTGCCAGCAGGCCCGCCAGGGGGGCGATCCTCTATGGCTACACCTTC
CDR3 protein: CASRPARGAILYGYTF

CDR3 length: 15
J gene: TRBJ1-2
clone size: .
D gene: TRBD1
V gene: TRBV7-2
CDR3 DNA: TGTGCCAGCAGCTCCGACAGGGCCCGTAACTATGGCTACACCTTC
CDR3 protein: CASSSDRARNYGYTF

CDR3 length: 16
J gene: TRBJ1-2
clone size: .
D gene: .
V gene: TRBV4-1
CDR3 DNA: TGCGCCAGCAGCCAAGAGTCGGGGGGCGCGTACTATGGCTACACCTTC
CDR3 protein: CASSQESGGAYYGYTF

CDR3 length: 15
J gene: TRBJ1-4
clone size: .
D gene: .
V gene: TRBV2
CDR3 DNA: TGTGCCAGCAGTGAGGCAGGGGAACATGGTGAAAAACTGTTTTTT
CDR3 protein: CASSEAGEHGEKLFF

CDR3 length: 15
J gene: TRBJ1-1
clone size: .
D gene: TRBD1
V gene: TRBV5-1
CDR3 DNA: TGCGCCAGCAGCCCGGGGGACAGCATGAACACTGAAGCTTTCTTT
CDR3 protein: CASSPGDSMNTEAFF

CDR3 length: 15
J gene: TRBJ2-5
clone size: .
D gene: TRBD1
V gene: TRBV29-1
CDR3 DNA: TGCAGCGCTACCCTCGGGACAGGGGGTCAAGAGACCCAGTACTTC
CDR3 protein: CSATLGTGGQETQYF

CDR3 length: 18
J gene: TRBJ2-7
clone size: .
D gene: TRBD1
V gene: TRBV4-1
CDR3 DNA: TGCGCCAGCAGCCAGGGCGGGTCGGGACAGATCGTCTCCTACGAGCAGTACTTC
CDR3 protein: CASSQGGSGQIVSYEQYF

CDR3 length: 17
J gene: TRBJ2-3
clone size: .
D gene: .
V gene: TRBV7-6
CDR3 DNA: TGTGCCAGCAGCTTAGGGGCAGGGGCAACTAGCACAGATACGCAGTATTTT
CDR3 protein: CASSLGAGATSTDTQYF

CDR3 length: 14
J gene: TRBJ1-1
clone size: .
D gene: .
V gene: TRBV2
CDR3 DNA: TGTGCCAGCAGCGTACTCAGGGTAGGGACTGAAGCTTTCTTT
CDR3 protein: CASSVLRVGTEAFF

CDR3 length: 13
J gene: TRBJ2-7
clone size: .
D gene: TRBD1
V gene: TRBV5-1
CDR3 DNA: TGCGCCACCCGAACCGGGACAGGGCCCGAGCAGTACTTC
CDR3 protein: CATRTGTGPEQYF

CDR3 length: 17
J gene: TRBJ1-5
clone size: .
D gene: .
V gene: TRBV7-9
CDR3 DNA: TGTGCCAGCAGCTTAGATCCGGGGGGGTATAGCAATCAGCCCCAGCATTTT
CDR3 protein: CASSLDPGGYSNQPQHF

CDR3 length: 11
J gene: TRBJ2-1
clone size: .
D gene: .
V gene: TRBV10-3
CDR3 DNA: TGTGCCATCAGCGTTCACAATGAGCAGTTCTTC
CDR3 protein: CAISVHNEQFF

CDR3 length: 13
J gene: TRBJ1-2
clone size: few
D gene: .
V gene: TRBV2
CDR3 DNA: TGTGCCAGCAGTGAAATCGGGGACTATGGCTACACCTTC
CDR3 protein: CASSEIGDYGYTF

CDR3 length: 15
J gene: TRBJ1-5
clone size: .
D gene: TRBD1
V gene: TRBV19
CDR3 DNA: TGTGCCAGTAGGGCCGGGACAGGGGGTTATCAGCCCCAGCATTTT
CDR3 protein: CASRAGTGGYQPQHF

CDR3 length: 16
J gene: TRBJ1-5
clone size: .
D gene: .
V gene: TRBV2
CDR3 DNA: TGTGCCAGCAGCCACACAGTCACGACAGGCAATCAGCCCCAGCATTTT
CDR3 protein: CASSHTVTTGNQPQHF

CDR3 length: 16
J gene: TRBJ1-1
clone size: .
D gene: TRBD1
V gene: TRBV5-4
CDR3 DNA: TGTGCCAGCAGCTTGAGGGCAGGGGGCACGAACACTGAAGCTTTCTTT
CDR3 protein: CASSLRAGGTNTEAFF

CDR3 length: 12
J gene: TRBJ1-1
clone size: .
D gene: .
V gene: TRBV10-3
CDR3 DNA: TGTGCCACCCAAAGACAGAGCACTGAAGCTTTCTTT
CDR3 protein: CATQRQSTEAFF

CDR3 length: 18
J gene: TRBJ1-4
clone size: .
D gene: TRBD1
V gene: TRBV5-1
CDR3 DNA: TGCGCCAGCAGCCTGGGCTACAAAACAGGGGAATCAGGGCGAAAACTGTTTTTT
CDR3 protein: CASSLGYKTGESGRKLFF

CDR3 length: 16
J gene: TRBJ2-3
clone size: .
D gene: TRBD2
V gene: TRBV30
CDR3 DNA: TGTGCCTGGAGGGGTACGAAGCGGGGTAGCACAGATACGCAGTATTTT
CDR3 protein: CAWRGTKRGSTDTQYF

CDR3 length: 15
J gene: TRBJ1-1
clone size: .
D gene: .
V gene: TRBV4-1
CDR3 DNA: TGCGCCAGCAGCCTTAGGACAGCATTGAACACTGAAGCTTTCTTT
CDR3 protein: CASSLRTALNTEAFF

CDR3 length: 14
J gene: TRBJ1-4
clone size: .
D gene: TRBD1
V gene: TRBV10-2
CDR3 DNA: TGCGCCAGCAGTACCGGGACAGCGCGTGAAAAACTGTTTTTT
CDR3 protein: CASSTGTAREKLFF